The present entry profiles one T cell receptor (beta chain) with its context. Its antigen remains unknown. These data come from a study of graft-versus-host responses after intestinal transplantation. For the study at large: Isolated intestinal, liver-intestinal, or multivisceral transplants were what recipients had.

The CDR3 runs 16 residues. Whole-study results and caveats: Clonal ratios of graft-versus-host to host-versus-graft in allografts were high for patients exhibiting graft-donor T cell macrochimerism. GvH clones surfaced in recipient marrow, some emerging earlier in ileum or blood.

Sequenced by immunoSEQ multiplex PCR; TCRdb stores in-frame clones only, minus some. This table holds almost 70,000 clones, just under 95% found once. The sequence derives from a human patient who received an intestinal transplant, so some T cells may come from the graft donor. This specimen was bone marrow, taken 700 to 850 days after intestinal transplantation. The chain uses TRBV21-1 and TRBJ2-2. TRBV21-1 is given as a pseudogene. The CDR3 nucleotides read TGTGCCAGCAGCATCGGTCGGACGGTGAACACCGGGGAGCTGTTTTTT. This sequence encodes CASSIGRTVNTGELFF.